The present T cell receptor (beta chain) was sequenced within a study of CD8 T cells in Susac syndrome. CD8+ and CD4+ T cells from blood underwent TCR beta sequencing. Isolation of CD8+ and CD4+ T cells was performed negatively, whereas enrichment of TEMRA cells was done by FACS. The RNA input was about 0.45 to 1 ug, and it was reverse transcribed with random hexamers. Amplification of TCR beta CDR3 used immunoSEQ multiplex PCR across 54 Vbeta and 13 Jbeta. Each CDR3 protein is one row after TCRdb ran MiXCR on the immunoSEQ multiplex PCR reads. This sample has 200,000 or so distinct CDR3 sequences, with 90% to 95% found just once. Study outcomes and limitations: By the study's own acknowledgment, its TCR sequencing and HLA analysis included relatively few individuals.

The CDR3 sequence is 15 residues long. Trimming removed 3 bases from V and 8 bases from J; junction bases left unmatched: 10. CDR1 and CDR2 from the germline V gene are LGHNA and YNFKEQ. This clonotype was recorded only once. The antigen is undetermined. The J gene is TRBJ2-1, the V gene TRBV4-2; 7 nucleotides align to TRBD2. The TCR originated in a human donor with multiple sclerosis. The sample comprised CD4+ T cells from PBMCs. The CDR3 DNA sequence: TGTGCCAGCAGCCAGGGGGAGGGGCTCCCCTATGAGCAGTTCTTC. Its protein is CASSQGEGLPYEQFF.